This T cell receptor beta chain originates from a study of blood T cell repertoires in COVID-19. For the study at large: Acute and convalescent COVID-19 samples came from the United States, Italy and Spain.

Germline loops: CDR1 MDHEN, CDR2 SYDVKM. This CDR3 region has 16 residues. Trimming took off 4 bases at V and 0 bases at J, with 15 bases between the two ends. Per the study methods: Researchers report that nucleated cell counts were estimated from reference gene primer amplification. Libraries were prepared by immunoSEQ multiplex PCR; TCRdb keeps only in-frame clonotypes and omits some of them. The V and J calls and clone size are taken from that table; D and trimming were inferred from the DNA. The sample has roughly 380,000 clones, about 85% seen once. The origin of this receptor is a woman between 18 and 29 years old with acute or convalescent COVID-19. V gene TRBV28 combines with J gene TRBJ1-2; TRBD1 is a possible D gene (6 bases). The sequencing input was peripheral blood. The CDR3 is CASSSPGEGPNYGYTF. CDR3 sequence (DNA): TGTGCCAGCAGTTCCCCAGGGGAGGGGCCTAACTATGGCTACACCTTC.